This T cell receptor (beta chain) is from a study of identical twins. The junction had 5 bases not matched to a gene; V was cut back by 2 bases and J by 10 bases. The CDR3 is made up of 12 amino acids. The V gene's germline CDR1 is SGHKS and CDR2 YYEKEE (reference sequence). Regarding this clonotype: Antigen specificity is unknown.

TCRdb used MiXCR to reprocess the 5' RACE reads, holding one entry per CDR3 protein. The sample comprises fewer than 500,000 distinct CDR3 sequences, approximately 24% of which are singletons, and 2.5% to 3.5% rests with the top ten. Study results and caveats: There were fewer insertions in abundant cord blood beta clonotypes, but memory repertoires showed no such pattern. Among monozygotic twins, out-of-frame TCR alpha sharing exceeded what models predicted.

This same sample was also taken into another study, of T cells expressing NK-cell markers. As reported in that work: From sorted CD3+CD56+NKG2C+, CD3+CD56+NKG2C- and CD3+CD56-NKG2C+ T cells came the TCR beta repertoires. Out of eight donors sequenced, seven tested HCMV-seropositive and the remaining one seronegative.

V gene TRBV5-5 combines with J gene TRBJ2-5; 7 bases fit TRBD2. Sample: CD4+ T cells sorted from blood. The clonotype comes from a woman in her late teens or twenties in good health. In DNA, the CDR3 is TGTGCCAGCAGCTTTATCGGGGGGAGCCAGTACTTC. It yields the protein CASSFIGGSQYF.